This T cell receptor beta chain was captured by sequencing in a study of radiotherapy plus CTLA-4 blockade in lung cancer. Whole-study findings and limits: Once radiotherapy plus ipilimumab had been given, TCR clones derived from tumor expanded in blood.

The sample holds one count of this clone. As yet, its antigen is unknown. Profiled with immunoSEQ multiplex PCR; TCRdb holds only in-frame clones, not every one. The sample records 13,000 to 15,000 clones, over 75% being singletons. Those with chemo-refractory metastatic non-small-cell lung cancer were treated with focal radiation combined with CTLA-4 blockade using ipilimumab. This CDR3 spans 19 amino acids. Germline CDR1 and CDR2: SEHNR and FQNEAQ (reference sequence). V lost 5 bases, J lost 5 bases, and 16 bases stayed unmatched. The TCR originated in a human donor with non-small cell lung cancer that progressed on radiotherapy plus ipilimumab. Some clones in this sample may be carry-over from other donors' samples. Sequencing was performed on peripheral blood, taken from a patient treated with radiotherapy plus ipilimumab. This chain joins TRBV7-9 and TRBJ2-7; 15 bases line up with TRBD2. The CDR3 DNA reads as TGTGCCAGCAGCCTAACCGGGACTAGCGGGAGGTCAAAGGGCCACGAGCAGTACTTC. This gives the protein CASSLTGTSGRSKGHEQYF.